Listed below are T cell receptor beta chains from one sample, sequenced in a study of blood T cell repertoires in COVID-19. Produced via immunoSEQ multiplex PCR; TCRdb's table is partial and in-frame only. The table shows about 280,000 clones, with about 91% occurring only once. The source material was PBMCs or T cells enriched from blood (not recorded which). These receptor sequences come from a man aged 35 to 55 who had been exposed to COVID-19. Each CDR3 is given without its conserved first and last residue.

v_call,cdr3_aa
TRBV4-1,ASSQVGLADYEQY
TRBV19,ASKPPGGADTQY
TRBV5-4,ASSLGQGRAAGGYT
TRBV4-1,ASSQFDREDEKLF
TRBV7-6,ASSLDGTGVFNEQF
TRBV19,ASSIKLAGAPSTDTQY
TRBV5-4,ASSLAGEGTEAF
TRBV10-2,ASSETARTYEQY
TRBV19,ASSLGTAGGQPQH
TRBV9,ASSVGLADTKNIQY
TRBV12-5,ASGRQAIEAF
TRBV24-1,ATSDLIPGTGNTGELF
TRBV28,ASTPGIWNTEAF
TRBV12-3/TRBV12-4,ASSTTGFGKLF
TRBV28,ASSKTAYYGYT
TRBV18,ASSRGTDSVSGYT
TRBV5-4,ASSRSGVYEQY
TRBV9,ASSPTGSEKLF
TRBV9,ASSRFGTGGGTDTQY
TRBV6-5,ASSWGGVGNTIY
TRBV3-1/TRBV3-2,ASSQPGGQPQH
TRBV5-1,ASSLNRPAGGSYEQY
TRBV19,ASSLGPGQGAGTQY
TRBV6-1,ASSAQAGVRNQPQH
TRBV28,ASSLSGGLRHRGYGYT
TRBV4-3,ASSQTSGGYEQY
TRBV27,ASSLSEGVRDEKLF
TRBV6-5,ASSSGSVVVYEQY
TRBV18,ASSPPSGPHPSTDTQY
TRBV4-2,ASSQYSGQDIKSNTEAF
TRBV28,ASSSSGRGWAKNIQY
TRBV4-2,ASSHQGGSSYEQY